This passage covers 29 T cell receptor beta chains from one sample sequenced in a study of cytomegalovirus exposure and HLA in healthy donors (TCRdb year 2017). The library was produced with the immunoSEQ multiplex PCR assay. A mixture of 60 forward primers for TCR Vbeta segments and 13 reverse primers for TCR Jbeta segments was used in the multiplex PCR. This is the immuneACCESS table as TCRdb keeps it, with only in-frame sequences that have V and J called. A part of the clones is gone; compared with another copy, unresolved V genes explain less than half, and the rest is unexplained. The sample's records list roughly 80,000 clones. The ten largest clonotypes hold 4.5% to 6.5% of the sample. The sequenced sample consisted of PBMCs. These receptors were taken from a girl aged 5-17 years in good health and CMV-seropositive.

This rearrangement joins TRBV11-1 to TRBJ1-6; 11 bases fit TRBD1. This CDR3 is built from 18 residues. V was clipped by 3 bases and J by 8 bases; unmatched bases: 12. Germline V lookup: CDR1 SGHAT, CDR2 FQDESV (reference sequence). The CDR3 reads CASSFPKTGQGVDSPLHF. The CDR3 region has the DNA TGTGCCAGCAGCTTTCCAAAGACGGGACAGGGGGTGGATTCACCCCTCCACTTT.

The chain employs TRBV30 and TRBJ2-7, with a tentative D call TRBD1 (6 bases). Trimming shortened V by 1 base and J by 2 bases, and 18 bases separated the two germline ends. The CDR3 spans 16 residues. The germline V gene encodes CDR1 GTSNPN and CDR2 SVGIG (reference sequence). CDR3 amino acids: CAWSAPGEQGAYEQYV. The CDR3 DNA is TGTGCCTGGAGTGCACCTGGGGAACAGGGAGCCTACGAGCAGTACGTC.

The chain employs TRBV7-9 and TRBJ2-6; perhaps TRBD1 as D (5 bases). Trimming removed 4 bases at V and 0 bases at J, with 10 bases between. CDR1 and CDR2 (germline): SEHNR, FQNEAQ (reference sequence). The length of the CDR3 is 16 residues. This chain's CDR3 is CASSSTESSGANVLTF. In DNA, the CDR3 is TGTGCCAGCAGCTCGACAGAGAGCTCTGGGGCCAACGTCCTGACTTTC.

The chain employs TRBV18 and TRBJ1-2; a weak D match, TRBD1 (5 bases). V was shortened by 2 bases and J by 4 bases, with 11 bases between the two germline ends. The CDR3 covers 14 residues. Germline assignment: CDR1 KGHSH and CDR2 LQKENI. CDR3 loop: CASSPGRGGYGYTF. CDR3 nucleotide sequence: TGTGCCAGCTCACCAGGAAGGGGCGGCTATGGCTACACCTTC.

The rearrangement uses TRBV5-1 and TRBJ1-1; 7 bases map to TRBD1. CDR1 is SGHRS, CDR2 YFSETQ, per germline. J gave up 1 base and V 3 bases, and 9 bases lay outside the gene matches. The CDR3 runs 16 residues. CDR3 sequence: CASSWGQGGANTEAFF. CDR3 DNA: TGCGCCAGCAGCTGGGGGCAGGGGGGAGCGAACACTGAAGCTTTCTTT.

This chain uses TRBV6-5 with TRBJ2-7, with TRBD1 matching 7 bases. CDR1 and CDR2 from the germline V gene are MNHEY and SVGAGI. J gave up 3 bases and V 5 bases, and 7 bases lay outside the gene matches. This CDR3 has 14 residues. CDR3 DNA sequence: TGTGCCAGCAGTCCCTTTCGGGACAGCTACGAGCAGTACTTC. Its protein is CASSPFRDSYEQYF.

The genes are TRBV7-6 and TRBJ2-7; maybe TRBD2 (6 bases). CDR1 and CDR2 (germline): SGHVS, FNYEAQ. V dropped 4 bases and J dropped 0 bases, with 16 bases sitting between them. The CDR3 runs 16 residues. The CDR3: CASSSGMGGSSYEQYF. In nucleotides, the CDR3 is TGTGCCAGCAGCTCCGGAATGGGGGGTAGCTCCTACGAGCAGTACTTC.

This rearrangement joins TRBV7-9 to TRBJ1-1; a possible D gene is TRBD1 (6 bases). Per germline, CDR1 SEHNR and CDR2 FQNEAQ (reference sequence). This CDR3 spans 13 amino acids. V shed 9 bases and J shed 1 base, with 12 bases lying between them. CDR3 DNA: TGTGCCAGGAGGACAGTGCCGAACACTGAAGCTTTCTTT. It translates to CARRTVPNTEAFF.

V usage is TRBV19 and J usage is TRBJ2-7, with 9 bases lining up with TRBD1. With 5 bases clipped from V and 5 bases from J, the junction kept 4 bases outside the gene matches. The germline V gene encodes CDR1 LNHDA and CDR2 SQIVND (reference sequence). The CDR3 is made up of 13 amino acids. The CDR3 DNA follows: TGTGCCAGTAGTCCCGGGACAGGGAACGAGCAGTACTTC. Its translation: CASSPGTGNEQYF.

CDR3 in DNA: TGCGCCAGCAGTCAATTGGAGGCGGGGAAGAGTGAAGCTTTCTTT. Its translation: CASSQLEAGKSEAFF. The chain employs TRBV23-1 and TRBJ1-1; D unclear. TRBV23-1 is designated an ORF whose function remains uncertain. With 1 base removed from V and 7 bases from J, the gap between germline ends came to 16 bases. The CDR3 is made up of 15 amino acids.

The CDR3 sequence is CASNTGVNQPQHF. The CDR3 DNA reads TGTGCCAGCAACACAGGGGTTAATCAGCCCCAGCATTTT. V usage is TRBV28 and J usage is TRBJ1-5; 7 bases map to TRBD1. CDR3 size: 13 residues. CDR1 and CDR2 from the germline V gene are MDHEN and SYDVKM. After removal of 7 bases from V and 4 bases from J, the junction contained 4 bases not matched to a gene.

The chain combines TRBV9 with TRBJ1-2; 9 bases agree with TRBD1. Germline trimming cut 0 bases from V and 4 bases from J; bases unmatched to any gene: 7. The CDR3 spans 16 residues. Germline V gene data show CDR1 as SGDLS and CDR2 as YYNGEE. CDR3 loop: CASSVGEVGQGYGYTF. DNA for the CDR3: TGTGCCAGCAGCGTAGGGGAAGTGGGACAGGGCTATGGCTACACCTTC.

CDR3 sequence (DNA): TGTGCCAGCAGCTTAGGGGGCGGGAGTGGGCAGTACTTC. It yields the protein CASSLGGGSGQYF. V usage is TRBV7-6 and J usage is TRBJ2-7, with TRBD2 identical over 7 bases. CDR3 length: 13 amino acids. Trimming took 1 base from V and 9 from J; bases not matched to a gene: 6. CDR1 is SGHVS, CDR2 FNYEAQ, per germline.

The chain has TRBV7-2 and TRBJ2-7; D is undetermined. This CDR3 has 15 amino acids. Germline values: CDR1 SGHTA, CDR2 FQGNSA. The ends were cut back, 1 base at V and 0 bases at J, with 10 bases in the middle. The CDR3 region has the DNA TGTGCCAGCAGCTTAGGCAGACTCTTCTCCTACGAGCAGTACTTC. Translating gives CASSLGRLFSYEQYF.

The chain employs TRBV4-3 and TRBJ2-2; the D gene is possibly TRBD2 (7 bases). V lost 4 bases to trimming and J lost 5 bases, with 20 bases between them. Germline V CDR1 and CDR2: LGHNA, YSLEER. The CDR3 loop spans 17 amino acids. CDR3 region: CASSLGGGGSGTGELFF. CDR3 bases: TGCGCCAGCAGCCTAGGTGGCGGGGGCAGCGGTACCGGGGAGCTGTTTTTT.

The rearrangement joins TRBV2 to TRBJ2-3; TRBD2 agrees at 9 bases. In germline, CDR1 is SNHLY, CDR2 FYNNEI. J was trimmed by 0 bases and V by 7 bases; bases with no gene match: 8. This CDR3 has 16 amino acids. This CDR3 is CASKMSGGTSTDTQYF. CDR3 nucleotide sequence: TGTGCCAGCAAGATGAGCGGGGGGACGAGCACAGATACGCAGTATTTT.

This rearrangement joins TRBV4-3 to TRBJ2-3; tentative D call: TRBD1 (6 bases). Germline CDR1 and CDR2: LGHNA and YSLEER. The CDR3 length is 15 residues. Trimming pared 4 bases from V and 0 bases from J, leaving 11 bases between. The CDR3 sequence is CASSPRTVSTDTQYF. CDR3 coding DNA: TGCGCCAGCAGCCCCCGGACAGTCAGCACAGATACGCAGTATTTT.

This chain uses TRBV7-2 with TRBJ2-7; tentative D call: TRBD1 (6 bases). The V gene lost 6 bases and the J gene lost 2 bases, with 17 bases spanning the gap. Germline CDR1 reads SGHTA; CDR2 reads FQGNSA. This CDR3 region has 15 residues. The CDR3 sequence is CASRQNREYPYEQYF. The CDR3 DNA sequence: TGTGCCAGCAGACAAAACAGGGAGTATCCCTACGAGCAGTACTTC.

The gene calls are TRBV6-5 and TRBJ1-1; D uncertain. CDR1 is MNHEY, CDR2 SVGAGI, per germline. This CDR3 contains 14 residues. V gave up 2 bases and J gave up 1 base, with 8 bases separating them. As DNA, the CDR3 is TGTGCCAGCAGTTACGAGGGCCGGAACACTGAAGCTTTCTTT. It specifies CASSYEGRNTEAFF.

The gene calls are TRBV2 and TRBJ2-5, with 10 nucleotides matching TRBD1. The CDR3 loop spans 15 amino acids. The germline V gene has CDR1 SNHLY and CDR2 FYNNEI. The trim removed 6 bases at V and 5 bases at J, leaving 9 bases unmatched. The CDR3 loop reads CASSLRQGAGETQYF. CDR3 coding DNA: TGTGCCAGCAGCCTACGACAGGGGGCTGGGGAGACCCAGTACTTC.

J is TRBJ1-5 and V is TRBV9, with unresolved D. CDR3 length: 14 residues. Trimming stripped 3 bases from V and 1 base from J, with 8 bases between. Germline CDR1 SGDLS, CDR2 YYNGEE. The CDR3 loop reads CASSASGSNQPQHF. In DNA, the CDR3 is TGTGCCAGCAGCGCGAGCGGGAGCAATCAGCCCCAGCATTTT.

V is TRBV27 and J is TRBJ2-7; TRBD1 aligns across 10 bases. In germline, CDR1 is MNHEY, CDR2 SMNVEV (reference sequence). The CDR3 spans 16 residues. The V and J ends lost 6 bases and 3 bases, in that order; junction bases with no gene match: 11. CDR3 loop: CASSPMGGTGDYEQYV. As DNA, the CDR3 is TGTGCCAGCAGCCCTATGGGGGGGACAGGGGACTACGAGCAGTACGTC.

The chain is built from TRBV5-4 and TRBJ2-3, with TRBD2 identical over 7 bases. J gave up 1 base and V 4 bases, and 9 bases lay outside the gene matches. The CDR3 runs 16 residues. Looked up from germline, CDR1 is SGHNT and CDR2 is YYREEE (reference sequence). In DNA, the CDR3 is TGTGCCAGCAGCAACCCCGGGGGAGGGCGCACAGATACGCAGTATTTT. Protein product: CASSNPGGGRTDTQYF.

The rearrangement uses TRBV7-3 and TRBJ2-6; 7 bases fit TRBD1. The V and J ends lost 5 bases and 0 bases, in that order; junction bases with no gene match: 4. This CDR3 is built from 16 residues. Germline assignment: CDR1 SGHTA and CDR2 FQGTGA. The CDR3 sequence: CASSLGQISGANVLTF. CDR3 sequence (DNA): TGTGCCAGCAGCCTGGGACAGATCTCTGGGGCCAACGTCCTGACTTTC.

The chain links TRBV9 to TRBJ1-1, with TRBD1 matching 8 bases. Germline assignment: CDR1 SGDLS and CDR2 YYNGEE. V gave up 4 bases and J gave up 1 base; unmatched junction bases: 6. The CDR3 is made up of 15 amino acids. CDR3 protein: CASSTSGGANTEAFF. The CDR3 DNA is TGTGCCAGCAGCACCTCAGGGGGCGCGAACACTGAAGCTTTCTTT.

V usage is TRBV29-1 and J usage is TRBJ2-3; possible D gene TRBD2, 6 bases. Trimming took 3 bases from V and 3 from J, leaving 13 bases between them. Per germline, CDR1 SQVTM and CDR2 ANQGSEA. The CDR3 has 14 amino acids. CDR3 amino acids: CSVEGGSGTDTQYF. The CDR3 DNA is TGCAGCGTTGAGGGGGGAAGTGGGACAGATACGCAGTATTTT.

V is TRBV6-4 and J is TRBJ1-6, with 8 nucleotides matching TRBD1. The CDR3 consists of 13 residues. Trimming at V came to 6 bases and at J to 9 bases, leaving 4 bases not matched to a gene. Germline assignment: CDR1 MRHNA and CDR2 SNTAGT. CDR3 coding DNA: TGTGCCAGCAGCGCCGACAGGGGTTCACCCCTCCACTTT. Amino acid sequence: CASSADRGSPLHF.

CDR3 loop: CASSSSGGEGETQYF. Written as DNA, the CDR3 is TGTGCCAGCAGCTCTAGCGGGGGCGAGGGGGAGACCCAGTACTTC. This chain joins TRBV7-6 and TRBJ2-5, with TRBD2 matching 10 bases. Germline loops: CDR1 SGHVS, CDR2 FNYEAQ. J gave up 5 bases and V 4 bases, and 7 bases lay outside the gene matches. This CDR3 contains 15 residues.

This chain uses TRBV30 with TRBJ1-3, with D uncertain. The germline gives CDR1 GTSNPN, CDR2 SVGIG (reference sequence). V shed 0 bases and J shed 7 bases, with 13 bases lying between them. CDR3 length: 14 amino acids. CDR3 sequence (DNA): TGTGCCTGGAGTGTACTGTCCGTGGAGAACACCATATATTTT. Its protein product is CAWSVLSVENTIYF. Using reference TRBV30 and TRBJ1-3 for the parts outside the CDR3, the full variable domain is SQTIHQWPATLVQPVGSPLSLECTVEGTSNPNLYWYRQAAGRGLQLLFYSVGIGQISSEVPQNLSASRPQDRQFILSSKKLLLSDSGFYLCAWSVLSVENTIYFGEGSWLTVV.